This T cell receptor (beta chain) was captured in a study of spatial heterogeneity in lung cancer (dated by TCRdb to the late 2010s). Study-level background: Samples were obtained from about 75 patients with early-stage, untreated non-small cell lung cancer from the lung TRACERx cohort. Follow-up PBMC samples were sequenced whenever available, and the median time to follow-up was about 24 months after resection. The study linked features of the TCR repertoire to counts of nonsynonymous mutations, which were determined by whole-exome sequencing of tumor tissue. In the raw uncorrected reads, each unique combination of TCR and UMI appeared more than ten times on average. TCR alpha and beta repertoires were quantitatively compared across multiple tumor regions, matched nontumor lung and blood in non-small cell lung cancer. At surgery, hundreds of tumor regions, some 61 matched nontumor lung samples and 50 to 60 PBMC samples were TCR-sequenced for both alpha and beta chains. More beta-chain than alpha-chain transcripts were consistently detected, likely reflecting higher beta-chain transcript abundance.

This clonotype has a count of ten or more. No antigen is known for it. Per-base quality was not reported, and no clone a single base away is much larger than it. The intended sense of this specimen's time point label: blood at routine non-recurrence follow-up after resection. TCR sequencing used whole RNA extracted from tumor and nontumor lung tissue, or from cryopreserved PBMC samples, without cell sorting. Only patients for whom sufficient RNA was available from at least two tumor regions were selected for TCR sequencing. The paper as a whole reports these results and caveats: Ubiquitous expanded tumor TCRs showed up in blood more often at tumor resection than at routine follow-up. Only 13 to 15 patients were included in comparisons of baseline and follow-up blood repertoires. Confirming at a functional level the hypothesis that regional TCRs recognize regional mutations was considered to require additional single-cell paired TCR alpha and beta sequencing.

The method was 5' RACE. Instrument on record: NextSeq 500. The TCR library protocol attached a unique molecular identifier to each TCR cDNA molecule to allow correction of PCR and sequencing errors. In the authors' own workflow: Decombinator tools were used for TCR identification, UMI-based error correction and CDR3 extraction. TCRs above a frequency of 2 per 1,000, corresponding to the top 1% of the tumor frequency distribution, were defined as expanded. Rényi diversity was computed with the R vegan package after subsampling each repertoire 100 times to 5,000 TCRs. CDR3 similarity networks were built from amino acid triplet string-kernel similarity, with CDR3s being connected when pairwise similarity was above 0.82. TCRdb took the public reads, trimmed them with fastp at Q25, ran MiXCR for clone calling and kept in-frame beta chains. When rows share a CDR3 protein, they turn into one entry using the most common DNA and genes. It is TCRdb's table, rather than the study itself, that gives the V and J calls and clone size. Counted in this sample were 20,000 or so distinct CDR3 sequences; about 9% of them appeared once. About 40% of the sample rests with the top ten.

V and J are truncated by 2 bases and 4 bases respectively, leaving an intervening sequence of 14 bases. Taken from cysteine to phenylalanine, the CDR3 has 14 residues. Only the CDR3 region is kept as DNA, spanning 42 bases read in frame from base 1. Via the germline V gene (reference sequence), CDR1 is DFQATT and CDR2 SNEGSKA. In this chain, TRBV20-1 is recombined with TRBJ1-1; TRBD1 is a possible D gene, resting on 6 matching bases. The TCR comes from a female donor with early-stage non-small cell lung cancer. Here the sequenced sample was PBMCs, taken at follow-up. The DNA sequence follows: TGCAGTGCTAGATCACGAAGACAGGTCACTGAAGCTTTCTTT. Its coded protein is CSARSRRQVTEAFF.